Following are 22 T cell receptor beta chains from one sample sequenced in a study of cytomegalovirus exposure and HLA in healthy donors. Primers: 60 Vbeta forward and 13 Jbeta reverse. Generated by immunoSEQ multiplex PCR, the TCRdb table keeps only in-frame clones and is missing some. This table holds over 200,000 clones, 77% found once. The sample taken for sequencing was PBMCs. These receptor sequences come from a woman aged 55-70 years in good health and CMV-seropositive.

J is TRBJ2-7 and V is TRBV6-5; perhaps TRBD2 as D (6 bases). In germline, CDR1 is MNHEY, CDR2 SVGAGI. V was cut by 2 bases and J by 1 base, with 12 bases left in between. There are 15 residues in the CDR3. For the CDR3, the DNA is TGTGCCAGCAGTTACCAACCGGGGGTTTCCTACGAGCAGTACTTC. Translated: CASSYQPGVSYEQYF.

V gene TRBV5-1 combines with J gene TRBJ2-7; maybe TRBD2 (6 bases). Trimming took off 2 bases at V and 6 bases at J, with 15 bases between the two ends. There are 14 residues in the CDR3. Germline CDR1 and CDR2: SGHRS and YFSETQ. CDR3 amino acids: CASSFVGRGSEQYF. The CDR3 DNA reads as TGCGCCAGCAGCTTTGTTGGCCGGGGGTCCGAGCAGTACTTC.

The CDR3 loop reads CASSPSRRYTGGRRYEQYF. The DNA of the CDR3 is TGTGCCAGCAGCCCCTCTAGACGATATACAGGGGGCCGAAGGTACGAGCAGTACTTC. The chain carries TRBV7-8 and TRBJ2-7; 9 positions agree with TRBD1. CDR1 and CDR2 (germline): SGHVS, FQNEAQ. This CDR3 region has 19 residues. Germline trimming cut 5 bases from V and 4 bases from J; bases unmatched to any gene: 21.

The chain carries TRBV25-1 and TRBJ1-3; unclear D gene. V gave up 3 bases and J gave up 4 bases, with 10 bases separating them. CDR3 length equals 14 residues. Looked up from germline, CDR1 is MGHDK and CDR2 is SYGVNS. The CDR3 DNA follows: TGTGCCAGCAGTGACAGTTTAGCGGGAAACACCATATATTTT. It specifies CASSDSLAGNTIYF. The full variable domain, in which reference TRBV25-1 and TRBJ1-3 provide the parts outside the CDR3, is EADIYQTPRYLVIGTGKKITLECSQTMGHDKMYWYQQDPGMELHLIHYSYGVNSTEKGDLSSESTVSRIRTEHFPLTLESARPSHTSQYLCASSDSLAGNTIYFGEGSWLTVV.

The rearrangement links TRBV27 to TRBJ2-7, with 9 nucleotides matching TRBD2. The CDR3 runs to 15 residues. Trimming at V came to 7 bases and at J to 0 bases, leaving 7 bases not matched to a gene. Germline lookup yields CDR1 MNHEY and CDR2 SMNVEV (reference sequence). CDR3 DNA: TGTGCCAGCACCAGACTAGCGGCGAGCTCCTACGAGCAGTACTTC. Amino acids: CASTRLAASSYEQYF.

In its sample, this clone was seen once. The chain has TRBV6-4 and TRBJ2-1, with 8 bases that match TRBD2. The CDR3 contains 15 residues. V lost 2 bases to trimming and J lost 5 bases; unmatched junction nucleotides: 5. Germline CDR1 reads MRHNA; CDR2 reads SNTAGT. Here the CDR3 reads CASSDRGGLNNEQFF. In DNA form, the CDR3 reads TGTGCCAGCAGTGACCGCGGGGGGCTTAACAATGAGCAGTTCTTC.

The J gene is TRBJ2-4, the V gene TRBV10-3; TRBD1 might be the D (6 bases). The germline V gene has CDR1 ENHRY and CDR2 SYGVKD. V shed 10 bases and J shed 8 bases, with 12 bases lying between them. The CDR3 spans 11 residues. The CDR3 DNA follows: TGTGCCACTTTCGAGGGGGACATTCAGTACTTC. Protein product: CATFEGDIQYF.

The genes are TRBV19 and TRBJ2-7, with TRBD2 as a possible D gene (6 bases). The CDR3 covers 15 residues. Germline-derived CDR1 and CDR2 are LNHDA and SQIVND (reference sequence). Trimming stripped 1 base from V and 0 bases from J, with 10 bases between. The CDR3 protein is CASSIASGVSYEQYF. The CDR3, as DNA: TGTGCCAGTAGTATAGCGTCGGGGGTCTCCTACGAGCAGTACTTC. The variable domain in full, completed from reference TRBV19 and TRBJ2-7, reads DGGITQSPKYLFRKEGQNVTLSCEQNLNHDAMYWYRQDPGQGLRLIYYSQIVNDFQKGDIAEGYSVSREKKESFPLTVTSAQKNPTAFYLCASSIASGVSYEQYFGPGTRLTVT.

In this sample, this clone turned up a few times. CDR3 sequence (DNA): TGCGCCAGCTCTATTACTAGCGGGGCCTACAATGAGCAGTTCTTC. Translated: CASSITSGAYNEQFF. The chain employs TRBV5-1 and TRBJ2-1; 10 bases are a match to TRBD2. Germline V gene data show CDR1 as SGHRS and CDR2 as YFSETQ. V gave up 7 bases and J gave up 2 bases; unmatched junction bases: 6. This CDR3 is built from 15 residues.

The genes are TRBV27 and TRBJ1-1, with 8 bases that match TRBD1. Germline trimming cut 4 bases from V and 1 base from J; bases unmatched to any gene: 11. Per the germline V gene, CDR1 is MNHEY and CDR2 is SMNVEV (reference sequence). The CDR3 has 17 residues. CDR3 nucleotides: TGTGCCAGCAGTTCCAAGTCAGGGGGCTTACCGAACACTGAAGCTTTCTTT. Translating it yields CASSSKSGGLPNTEAFF.

The chain is built from TRBV6-6 and TRBJ2-1; 9 bases fit TRBD2. V dropped 5 bases and J dropped 7; count of bases not matched to a gene: 9. This CDR3 has 15 amino acids. Germline V lookup: CDR1 MNHNY, CDR2 SVGAGI (reference sequence). The DNA of the CDR3 is TGTGCCAGCAGTACCGGCGCTAGCGGGAATAATGAGCAGTTCTTC. It yields the protein CASSTGASGNNEQFF.

A few counts support this clone. The rearrangement links TRBV20-1 to TRBJ2-1; D call uncertain. Germline values: CDR1 DFQATT, CDR2 SNEGSKA (reference sequence). V lost 2 bases to trimming and J lost 9 bases, with 8 bases between them. The CDR3 covers 11 residues. The DNA for the CDR3 is TGCAGTGCTAGACGTGGTAGTGAGCAGTTCTTC. Residues: CSARRGSEQFF.

The chain employs TRBV2 and TRBJ2-3, with 7 positions matching TRBD2. The trim removed 4 bases at V and 0 bases at J, leaving 7 bases unmatched. Germline V gene lookup returns CDR1 SNHLY and CDR2 FYNNEI. The CDR3 consists of 16 residues. The CDR3 spells CASSAPGLTSTDTQYF. The CDR3 bases are TGTGCCAGCAGTGCCCCGGGACTAACTAGCACAGATACGCAGTATTTT. Complete variable domain (other parts from reference TRBV2 and TRBJ2-3): EPEVTQTPSHQVTQMGQEVILRCVPISNHLYFYWYRQILGQKVEFLVSFYNNEISEKSEIFDDQFSVERPDGSNFTLKIRSTKLEDSAMYFCASSAPGLTSTDTQYFGPGTRLTVL.

This sequence joins TRBV18 and TRBJ1-4, with D hard to call. Trimming stripped 2 bases from V and 0 bases from J, with 4 bases between. Germline CDR1 reads KGHSH; CDR2 reads LQKENI. CDR3 size: 14 residues. CDR3 in DNA: TGTGCCAGCTCACCAACGGCAACTAATGAAAAACTGTTTTTT. This sequence encodes CASSPTATNEKLFF.

The genes are TRBV7-2 and TRBJ2-7; D remains unclear. CDR3 size: 14 residues. V gave up 1 base and J gave up 4 bases, with 11 bases separating them. Germline-derived CDR1 and CDR2 are SGHTA and FQGNSA. CDR3 residues: CASSLDVGDYEQYF. The DNA of the CDR3 is TGTGCCAGCAGCTTAGATGTAGGAGATTACGAGCAGTACTTC.

Only one count was recorded for this clone. The J gene is TRBJ1-4, the V gene TRBV29-1; 9 bases align to TRBD1. The length of the CDR3 is 13 residues. Germline V gives CDR1 SQVTM, CDR2 ANQGSEA. J lost 11 bases, V lost 4 bases, and 8 bases had no gene match. The chain's CDR3 is CSVVPGQGRKLFF. The CDR3 nucleotides read TGCAGCGTTGTCCCGGGACAGGGACGGAAACTGTTTTTT.

This clone turned up a few times. The J gene is TRBJ2-1, the V gene TRBV4-2, with TRBD1 identical over 8 bases. The CDR3 covers 17 residues. With 0 bases clipped from V and 0 bases from J, the junction kept 4 bases outside the gene matches. CDR1 is LGHNA and CDR2 is YNFKEQ in the germline V gene. In DNA form, the CDR3 reads TGTGCCAGCAGCCAAGATGGGGACAGGACCTCCTACAATGAGCAGTTCTTC. Its protein is CASSQDGDRTSYNEQFF.

The J gene is TRBJ1-3, the V gene TRBV10-3; D is perhaps TRBD1 (6 bases). Trimming left V 4 bases short and J 3 bases short, with 13 bases between. The CDR3 is 15 amino acids. Germline CDR1 is ENHRY and CDR2 is SYGVKD. The CDR3 coding sequence is TGTGCCATCAGTGGAGCGACAGGACTTGGAAACACCATATATTTT. It is translated as CAISGATGLGNTIYF.

The rearrangement links TRBV5-1 to TRBJ2-2; possibly TRBD2 for D (6 bases). CDR1 is SGHRS and CDR2 is YFSETQ in the germline V gene. The CDR3 loop spans 15 amino acids. The V gene lost 0 bases and the J gene lost 6 bases, with 12 bases spanning the gap. Here the CDR3 reads CASSLAGDGSGELFF. DNA for the CDR3: TGCGCCAGCAGCTTGGCGGGGGATGGGTCCGGGGAGCTGTTTTTT.

This clone came up a few times. The chain is built from TRBV18 and TRBJ1-3, with 7 nucleotides matching TRBD1. The J segment lost 0 bases and the V segment lost 5 bases, leaving 7 bases of the junction unmatched. There are 16 residues in the CDR3. The V gene's germline CDR1 is KGHSH and CDR2 LQKENI. The CDR3 region is CASSSGQAASGNTIYF. CDR3 coding DNA: TGTGCCAGCTCATCCGGACAGGCAGCCTCTGGAAACACCATATATTTT.

A remark on this clone: Mismatch with germline at one junction end may stem from a read error. V is TRBV7-2 and J is TRBJ1-3; D is ambiguous. Germline V gene data show CDR1 as SGHTA and CDR2 as FQGNSA. The CDR3 covers 8 residues. In DNA, the CDR3 is TGTGCCAGCAGCTTATCGGTCTTT. It is translated as CASSLSVF.

V gene TRBV28 combines with J gene TRBJ2-7; 8 bases are shared with TRBD1. V lost 2 bases to trimming and J lost 4 bases; unmatched junction nucleotides: 4. The CDR3 totals 14 residues. Germline CDR1 MDHEN, CDR2 SYDVKM. CDR3 residues: CASSLQGARYEQYF. Here the CDR3 DNA reads TGTGCCAGCAGTTTACAGGGGGCGCGATACGAGCAGTACTTC.